Listed below are T cell receptor beta chains from one sample, sequenced in a study of cytomegalovirus exposure and HLA in healthy donors. Clones were sequenced by immunoSEQ multiplex PCR, and TCRdb holds only the in-frame ones, with some missing. The sample lists 250,000 to 350,000 clones; 70% to 90% were seen once. The source material was PBMCs. The receptors were sampled from a woman younger than 35 in good health and CMV-seronegative. The CDR3 runs from the conserved cysteine through the conserved F or W.

v_gene	len	j_gene	CDR3aa
TRBV7-9	13	TRBJ2-7	CASSTTGLNEQYF
TRBV7-9	14	TRBJ2-1	CASSPPLVNNEQFF
TRBV6-1	13	TRBJ1-5	CASTGRQGQPQHF
TRBV27	17	TRBJ2-1	CASSSLLGQSSYNEQFF
TRBV6-1	16	TRBJ2-2	CASSVGQGGNTGELFF
TRBV27	17	TRBJ2-3	CASSPRVSGSFTDTQYF
TRBV5-1	15	TRBJ2-7	CASSLDVGVTYEQYF
TRBV28	13	TRBJ1-4	CASAGRNNEKLFF
TRBV27	15	TRBJ1-1	CASTPGGVGGTEAFF
TRBV4-3	15	TRBJ2-7	CASSPGQGGSYEQYF
TRBV28	16	TRBJ1-5	CASSPRTGGANQPQHF
TRBV10-2	13	TRBJ2-1	CASHTGVRHEQFF
TRBV10-3	14	TRBJ2-7	CAISASGTDYEQYF
TRBV18	15	TRBJ2-1	CASSLRQGTYNEQFF
TRBV28	12	TRBJ1-5	CASSWGRQPQHF
TRBV5-1	12	TRBJ2-1	CASSPQGNEQFF
TRBV13	15	TRBJ1-2	CASSLGTGWEDGYTF
TRBV19	16	TRBJ2-3	CASSIRWHTVRDTQYF
TRBV30	14	TRBJ1-3	CAWGRPGAGNTIYF
TRBV7-3	15	TRBJ2-1	CASSLLISSYNEQFF
TRBV28	14	TRBJ2-3	CASSSGQGTDTQYF
TRBV30	11	TRBJ2-5	CAWSVSVAQYF
TRBV9	18	TRBJ2-6	CASSVPGQGITGANVLTF
TRBV11-3	18	TRBJ2-5	CASSPKGGLAGGQETQYF
TRBV5-1	15	TRBJ2-5	CASSRSRDRGETQYF
TRBV28	15	TRBJ1-2	CASRMNRGQGYGYTF
TRBV29-1	13	TRBJ1-1	CSPTEYMNTEAFF
TRBV5-1	17	TRBJ1-2	CASSFGTGGADSWGYTF
TRBV28	15	TRBJ1-5	CASSLGGETNQPQHF
TRBV19	16	TRBJ2-3	CASSPGYRGSEDTQYF
TRBV19	14	TRBJ1-5	CASSIGPGPQPQHF
TRBV7-6	17	TRBJ2-1	CASSLGGSGSSYNEQFF
TRBV5-1	17	TRBJ2-2	CASSLAARPRGSGELFF
TRBV14	14	TRBJ1-2	CASSRQRIVDGYTF
TRBV7-6	14	TRBJ2-1	CASSPVTSGTWQFF
TRBV6-1	13	TRBJ2-7	CASGGLAGGEQYF
TRBV12-5	15	TRBJ1-4	CASGLAMGRSEKLFF
TRBV29-1	13	TRBJ2-7	CSVASAGAYEQYF
TRBV18	18	TRBJ2-2	CASSALGAGGPNTGELFF
TRBV19	14	TRBJ1-5	CASRGQVETQPQHF
TRBV10-3	15	TRBJ2-1	CAISEFLGDPNEQFF
TRBV13	14	TRBJ2-2	CASTGQGDTGELFF
TRBV4-1	13	TRBJ2-4	CASSQEGVNIQYF
TRBV29-1	13	TRBJ2-7	CSVVYRGRYEQYF
TRBV5-1	19	TRBJ2-5	CASSPGHSGLAGGGETQYF
TRBV2	15	TRBJ2-7	CASRADRGQPYEQYF
TRBV10-2	14	TRBJ2-7	CASSESADYYEQYF
TRBV5-1	15	TRBJ1-2	CASSSIGQGREGYTF
TRBV6-5	15	TRBJ2-3	CASTGTSGSSDTQYF
TRBV28	16	TRBJ1-5	CASSPTQGSSNQPQHF
TRBV2	14	TRBJ2-7	CASSVAGGSYEQYF